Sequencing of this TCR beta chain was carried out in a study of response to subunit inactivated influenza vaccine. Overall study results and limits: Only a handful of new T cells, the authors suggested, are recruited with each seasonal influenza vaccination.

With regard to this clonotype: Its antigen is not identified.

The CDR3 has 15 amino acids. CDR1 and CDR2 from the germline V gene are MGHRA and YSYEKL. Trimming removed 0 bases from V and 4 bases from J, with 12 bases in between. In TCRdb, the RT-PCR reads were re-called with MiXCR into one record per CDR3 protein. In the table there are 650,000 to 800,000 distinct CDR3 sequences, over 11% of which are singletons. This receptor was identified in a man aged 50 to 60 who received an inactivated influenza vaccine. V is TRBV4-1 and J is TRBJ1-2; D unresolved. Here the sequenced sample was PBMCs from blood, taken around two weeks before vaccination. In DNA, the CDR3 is TGCGCCAGCAGCCAAGAGACCATCGGGTTCTATGGCTACACCTTC. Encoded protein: CASSQETIGFYGYTF.